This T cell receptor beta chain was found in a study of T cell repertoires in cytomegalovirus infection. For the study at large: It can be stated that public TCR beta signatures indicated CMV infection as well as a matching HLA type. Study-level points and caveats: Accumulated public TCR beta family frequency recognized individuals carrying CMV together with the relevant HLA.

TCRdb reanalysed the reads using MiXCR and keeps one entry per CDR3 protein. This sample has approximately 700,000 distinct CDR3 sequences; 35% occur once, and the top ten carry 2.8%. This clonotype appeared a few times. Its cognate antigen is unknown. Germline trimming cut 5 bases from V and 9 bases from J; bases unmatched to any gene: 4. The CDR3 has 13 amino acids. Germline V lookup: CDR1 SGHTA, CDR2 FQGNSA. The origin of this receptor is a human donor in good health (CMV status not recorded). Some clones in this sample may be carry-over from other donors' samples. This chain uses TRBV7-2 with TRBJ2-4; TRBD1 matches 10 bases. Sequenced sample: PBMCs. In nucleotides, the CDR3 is TGTGCCAGCAGCCAGGACAGGGGGGGCATTCAGTACTTC. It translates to CASSQDRGGIQYF.